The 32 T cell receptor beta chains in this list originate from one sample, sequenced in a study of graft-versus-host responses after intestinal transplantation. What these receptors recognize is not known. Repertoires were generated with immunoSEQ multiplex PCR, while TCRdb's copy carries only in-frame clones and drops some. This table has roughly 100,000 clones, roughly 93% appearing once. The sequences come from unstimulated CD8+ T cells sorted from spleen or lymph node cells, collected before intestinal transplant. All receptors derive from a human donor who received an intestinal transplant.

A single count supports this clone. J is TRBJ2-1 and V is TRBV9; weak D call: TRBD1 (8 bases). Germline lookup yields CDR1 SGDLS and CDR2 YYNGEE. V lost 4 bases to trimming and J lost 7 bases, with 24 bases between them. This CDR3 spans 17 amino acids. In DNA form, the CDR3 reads TGTGCCAGCAGCCTGAGCTTACAGGGGGGGGCGCGTAATGAGCAGTTCTTC. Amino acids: CASSLSLQGGARNEQFF.

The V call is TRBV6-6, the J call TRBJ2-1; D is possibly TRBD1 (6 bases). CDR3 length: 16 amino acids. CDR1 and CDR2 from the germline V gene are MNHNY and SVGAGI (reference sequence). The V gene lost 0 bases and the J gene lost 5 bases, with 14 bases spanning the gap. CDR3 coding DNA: TGTGCCAGCAGTTACTCGGCAGGGGCTGTGAACAATGAGCAGTTCTTC. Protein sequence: CASSYSAGAVNNEQFF.

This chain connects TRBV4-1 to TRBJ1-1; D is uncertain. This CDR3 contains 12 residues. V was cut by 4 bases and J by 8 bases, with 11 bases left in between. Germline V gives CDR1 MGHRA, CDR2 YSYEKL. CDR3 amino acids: CASSLNSAEAFF. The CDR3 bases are TGCGCCAGCAGCCTAAATTCAGCCGAAGCTTTCTTT.

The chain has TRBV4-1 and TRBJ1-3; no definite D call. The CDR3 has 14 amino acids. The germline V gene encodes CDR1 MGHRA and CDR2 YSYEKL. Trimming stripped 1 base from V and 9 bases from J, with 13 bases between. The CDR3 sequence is CASSQVGLKSTIYF. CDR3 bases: TGCGCCAGCAGCCAAGTCGGCCTGAAGAGCACCATATATTTT.

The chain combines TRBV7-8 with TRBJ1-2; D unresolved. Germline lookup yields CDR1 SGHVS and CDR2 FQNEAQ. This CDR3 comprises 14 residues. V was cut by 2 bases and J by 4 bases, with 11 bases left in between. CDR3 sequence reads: CASSLRPWGYGYTF. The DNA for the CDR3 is TGTGCCAGCAGCTTAAGGCCTTGGGGCTATGGCTACACCTTC.

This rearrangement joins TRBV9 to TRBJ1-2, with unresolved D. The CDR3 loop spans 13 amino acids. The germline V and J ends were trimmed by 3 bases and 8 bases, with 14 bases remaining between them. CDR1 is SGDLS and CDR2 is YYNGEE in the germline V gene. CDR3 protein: CASSASRSRGYTF. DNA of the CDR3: TGTGCCAGCAGCGCCTCAAGGTCAAGGGGCTACACCTTC.

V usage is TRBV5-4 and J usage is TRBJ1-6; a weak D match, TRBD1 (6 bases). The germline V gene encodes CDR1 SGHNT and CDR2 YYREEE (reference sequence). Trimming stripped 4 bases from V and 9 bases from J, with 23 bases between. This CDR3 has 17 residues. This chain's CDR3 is CASSPEGGRLGVSPLHF. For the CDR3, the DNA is TGTGCCAGCAGCCCCGAGGGGGGACGCCTGGGGGTTTCACCCCTCCACTTT.

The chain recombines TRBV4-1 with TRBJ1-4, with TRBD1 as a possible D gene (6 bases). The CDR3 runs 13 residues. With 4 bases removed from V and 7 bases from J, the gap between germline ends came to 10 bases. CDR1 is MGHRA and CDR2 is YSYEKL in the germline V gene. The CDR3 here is CASSLRGGEKLFF. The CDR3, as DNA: TGCGCCAGCAGCCTTAGAGGGGGTGAAAAACTGTTTTTT.

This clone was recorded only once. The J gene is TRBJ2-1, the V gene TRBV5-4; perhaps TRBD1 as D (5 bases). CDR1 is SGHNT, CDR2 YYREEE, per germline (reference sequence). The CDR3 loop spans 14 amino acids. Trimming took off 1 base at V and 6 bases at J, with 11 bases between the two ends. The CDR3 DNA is TGTGCCAGCAGCTTGCGACAGAGTATCAATGAGCAGTTCTTC. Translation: CASSLRQSINEQFF.

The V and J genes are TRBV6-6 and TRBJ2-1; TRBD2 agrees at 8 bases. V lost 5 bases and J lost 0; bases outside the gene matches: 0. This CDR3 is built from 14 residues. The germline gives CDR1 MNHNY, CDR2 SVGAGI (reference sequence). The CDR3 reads CASSSGGSYNEQFF. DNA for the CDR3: TGTGCCAGCAGTAGCGGGGGCTCCTACAATGAGCAGTTCTTC.

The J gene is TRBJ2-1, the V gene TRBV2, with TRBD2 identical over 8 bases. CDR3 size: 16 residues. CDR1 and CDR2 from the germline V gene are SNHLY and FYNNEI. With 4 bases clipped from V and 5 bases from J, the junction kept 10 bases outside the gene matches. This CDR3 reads CASSVWGGGQNNEQFF. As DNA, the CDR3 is TGTGCCAGCAGTGTCTGGGGCGGGGGGCAGAACAATGAGCAGTTCTTC. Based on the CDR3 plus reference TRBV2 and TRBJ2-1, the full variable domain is EPEVTQTPSHQVTQMGQEVILRCVPISNHLYFYWYRQILGQKVEFLVSFYNNEISEKSEIFDDQFSVERPDGSNFTLKIRSTKLEDSAMYFCASSVWGGGQNNEQFFGPGTRLTVL.

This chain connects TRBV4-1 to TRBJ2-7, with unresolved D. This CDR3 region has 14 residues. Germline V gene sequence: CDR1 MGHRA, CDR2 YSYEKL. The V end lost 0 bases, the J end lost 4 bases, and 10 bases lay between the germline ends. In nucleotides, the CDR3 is TGCGCCAGCAGCCAAGATCGGTGGCGGTACGAGCAGTACTTC. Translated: CASSQDRWRYEQYF.

The CDR3 bases are TGCGCCAGCAGCCATCCGATGATGACAGGGGAAGCTTTCTTT. This codes for CASSHPMMTGEAFF. This chain links TRBV4-1 with TRBJ1-1; 7 nucleotides line up with TRBD1. The trim removed 3 bases at V and 8 bases at J, leaving 9 bases unmatched. The length of the CDR3 is 14 residues. Per germline, CDR1 MGHRA and CDR2 YSYEKL.

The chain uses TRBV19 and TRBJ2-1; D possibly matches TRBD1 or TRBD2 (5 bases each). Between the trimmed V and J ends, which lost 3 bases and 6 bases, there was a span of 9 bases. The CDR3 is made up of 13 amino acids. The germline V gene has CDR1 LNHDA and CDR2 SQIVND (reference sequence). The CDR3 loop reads CASSIGAGNEQFF. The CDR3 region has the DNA TGTGCCAGTAGTATCGGGGCAGGCAATGAGCAGTTCTTC.

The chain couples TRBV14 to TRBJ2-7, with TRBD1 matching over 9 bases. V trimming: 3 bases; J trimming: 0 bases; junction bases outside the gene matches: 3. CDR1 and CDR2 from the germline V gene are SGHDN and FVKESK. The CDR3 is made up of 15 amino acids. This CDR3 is CASSHRDRVSYEQYF. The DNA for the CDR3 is TGTGCCAGCAGCCACCGGGACAGGGTCTCCTACGAGCAGTACTTC.

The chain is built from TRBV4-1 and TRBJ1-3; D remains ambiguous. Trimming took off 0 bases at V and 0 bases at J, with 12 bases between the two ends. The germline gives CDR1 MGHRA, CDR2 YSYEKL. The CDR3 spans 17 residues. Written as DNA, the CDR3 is TGCGCCAGCAGCCAAGATGACGGGGTTTTCTCTGGAAACACCATATATTTT. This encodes CASSQDDGVFSGNTIYF.

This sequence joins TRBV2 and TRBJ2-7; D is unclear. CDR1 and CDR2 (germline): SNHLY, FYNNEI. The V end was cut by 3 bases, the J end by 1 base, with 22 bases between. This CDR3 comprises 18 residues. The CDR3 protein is CASSDRDLLQSASYEQYF. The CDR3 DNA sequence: TGTGCCAGCAGTGACAGAGATCTTTTACAATCGGCGTCCTACGAGCAGTACTTC.

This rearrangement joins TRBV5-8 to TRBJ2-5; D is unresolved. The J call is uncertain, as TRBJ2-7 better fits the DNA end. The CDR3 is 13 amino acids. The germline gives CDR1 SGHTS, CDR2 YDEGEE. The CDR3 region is CASSLTGTYEQYF. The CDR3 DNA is TGTGCCAGCAGCTTGACCGGAACCTACGAGCAGTACTTC.

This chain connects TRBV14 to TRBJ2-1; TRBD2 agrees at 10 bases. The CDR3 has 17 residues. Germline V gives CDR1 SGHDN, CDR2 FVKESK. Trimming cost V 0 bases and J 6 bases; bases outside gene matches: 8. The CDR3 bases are TGTGCCAGCAGCCAAGAGCTCGGGACTAGCGAGTCCAATGAGCAGTTCTTC. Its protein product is CASSQELGTSESNEQFF.

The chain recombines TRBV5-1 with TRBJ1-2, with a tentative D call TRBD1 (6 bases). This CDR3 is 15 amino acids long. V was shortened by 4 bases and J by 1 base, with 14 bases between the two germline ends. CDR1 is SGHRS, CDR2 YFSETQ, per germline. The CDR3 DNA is TGCGCCAGCAGCACGGGGACAAACTTTAACTATGGCTACACCTTC. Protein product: CASSTGTNFNYGYTF.

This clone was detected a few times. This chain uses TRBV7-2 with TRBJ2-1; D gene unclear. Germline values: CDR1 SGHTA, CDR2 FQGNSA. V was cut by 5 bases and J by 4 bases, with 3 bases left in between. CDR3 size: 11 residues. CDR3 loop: CASSPYNEQFF. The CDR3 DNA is TGTGCCAGCAGCCCGTACAATGAGCAGTTCTTC.

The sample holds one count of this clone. The CDR3 nucleotides are TGTGCCAGTAGTATAACGGGGGGGCAGAGCGAGCAGTACTTC. Its translation: CASSITGGQSEQYF. The genes are TRBV19 and TRBJ2-7; 8 nucleotides match TRBD2. The V segment lost 2 bases and the J segment 6 bases; nucleotides outside the gene matches: 6. Germline V gene data show CDR1 as LNHDA and CDR2 as SQIVND (reference sequence). The CDR3 contains 14 residues.

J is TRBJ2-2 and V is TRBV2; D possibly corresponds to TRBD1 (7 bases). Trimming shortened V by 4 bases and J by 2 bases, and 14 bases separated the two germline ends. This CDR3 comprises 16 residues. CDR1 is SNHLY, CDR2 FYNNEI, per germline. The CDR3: CASSGGTDANTGELFF. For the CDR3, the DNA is TGTGCCAGCAGTGGCGGGACAGACGCTAACACCGGGGAGCTGTTTTTT.

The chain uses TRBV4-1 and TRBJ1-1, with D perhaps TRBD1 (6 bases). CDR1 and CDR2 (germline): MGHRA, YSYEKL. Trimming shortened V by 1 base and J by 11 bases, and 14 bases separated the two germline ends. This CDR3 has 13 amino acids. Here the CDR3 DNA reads TGCGCCAGCAGCCAAGGGGGCGCCGGGGGCGCTTTCTTT. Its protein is CASSQGGAGGAFF.

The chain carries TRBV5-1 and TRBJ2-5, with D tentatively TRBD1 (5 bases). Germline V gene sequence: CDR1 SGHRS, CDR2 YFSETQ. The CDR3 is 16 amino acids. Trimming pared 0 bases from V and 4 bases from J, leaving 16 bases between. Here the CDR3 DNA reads TGCGCCAGCAGCTTGGCCCCCGAGCAGGGTCGAGAGACCCAGTACTTC. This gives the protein CASSLAPEQGRETQYF.

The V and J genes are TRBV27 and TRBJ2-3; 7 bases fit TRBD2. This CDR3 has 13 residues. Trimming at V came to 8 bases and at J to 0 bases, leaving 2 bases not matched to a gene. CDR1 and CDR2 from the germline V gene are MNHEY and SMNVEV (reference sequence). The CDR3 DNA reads TGTGCCAGCGGTAGCGGGAGCACAGATACGCAGTATTTT. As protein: CASGSGSTDTQYF.

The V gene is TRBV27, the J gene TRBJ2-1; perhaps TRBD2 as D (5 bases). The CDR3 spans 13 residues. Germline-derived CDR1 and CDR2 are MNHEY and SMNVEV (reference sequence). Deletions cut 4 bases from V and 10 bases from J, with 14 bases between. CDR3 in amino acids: CASSSHRTGEQFF. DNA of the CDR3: TGTGCCAGCAGTTCCCACCGGACTGGCGAGCAGTTCTTC.

The CDR3 DNA is TGTGCCAGCAGCCACGGAGGGGGGTACGAGCAGTACTTC. It specifies CASSHGGGYEQYF. V usage is TRBV7-2 and J usage is TRBJ2-7, with D perhaps given as TRBD1 or TRBD2 (6 bases each). V was shortened by 5 bases and J by 4 bases, with 12 bases between the two germline ends. The CDR3 consists of 13 residues. Germline values: CDR1 SGHTA, CDR2 FQGNSA.

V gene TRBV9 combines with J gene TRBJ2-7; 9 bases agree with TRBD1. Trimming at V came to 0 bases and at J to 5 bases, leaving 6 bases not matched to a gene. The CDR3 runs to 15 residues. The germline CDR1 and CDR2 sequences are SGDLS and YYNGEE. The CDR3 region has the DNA TGTGCCAGCAGCGTAGAGGGGACAGGGAGCAACGAGCAGTACTTC. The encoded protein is CASSVEGTGSNEQYF. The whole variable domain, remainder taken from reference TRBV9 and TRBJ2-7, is DSGVTQTPKHLITATGQRVTLRCSPRSGDLSVYWYQQSLDQGLQFLIQYYNGEERAKGNILERFSAQQFPDLHSELNLSSLELGDSALYFCASSVEGTGSNEQYFGPGTRLTVT.

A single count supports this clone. The CDR3 protein is CASSEGKGTRKNTIYF. DNA of the CDR3: TGTGCCAGCAGTGAGGGTAAAGGGACTCGGAAAAACACCATATATTTT. The V gene is TRBV2, the J gene TRBJ1-3; D is possibly TRBD1 (5 bases). Deletions cut 3 bases from V and 6 bases from J, with 18 bases between. The CDR3 sequence is 16 residues long. Germline V CDR1 and CDR2: SNHLY, FYNNEI.

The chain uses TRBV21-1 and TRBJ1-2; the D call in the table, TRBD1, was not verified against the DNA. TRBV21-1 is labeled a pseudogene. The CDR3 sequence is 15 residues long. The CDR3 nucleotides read TGTGCCAGCAGCAAAGCCAGGGGGCTCGACTATGGCTACACCTTC. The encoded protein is CASSKARGLDYGYTF.

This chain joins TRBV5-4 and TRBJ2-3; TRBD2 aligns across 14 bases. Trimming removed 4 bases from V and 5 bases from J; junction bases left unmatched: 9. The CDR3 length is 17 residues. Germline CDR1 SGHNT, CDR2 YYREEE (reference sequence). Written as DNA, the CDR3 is TGTGCCAGCAGCGAGGGACTAGCGGGGGTAGTGCAAGATACGCAGTATTTT. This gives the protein CASSEGLAGVVQDTQYF.